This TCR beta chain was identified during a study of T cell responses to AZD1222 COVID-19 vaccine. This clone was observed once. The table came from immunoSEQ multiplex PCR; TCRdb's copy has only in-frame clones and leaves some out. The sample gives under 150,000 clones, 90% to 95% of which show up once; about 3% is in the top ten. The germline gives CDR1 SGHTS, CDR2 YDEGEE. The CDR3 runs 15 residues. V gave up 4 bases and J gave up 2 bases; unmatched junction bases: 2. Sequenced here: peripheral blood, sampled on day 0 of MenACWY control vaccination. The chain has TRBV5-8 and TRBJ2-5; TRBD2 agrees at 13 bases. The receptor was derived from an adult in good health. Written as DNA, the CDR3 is TGTGCCAGCAGCGCGGGACTAGCGGGGCAAGAGACCCAGTACTTC. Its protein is CASSAGLAGQETQYF.